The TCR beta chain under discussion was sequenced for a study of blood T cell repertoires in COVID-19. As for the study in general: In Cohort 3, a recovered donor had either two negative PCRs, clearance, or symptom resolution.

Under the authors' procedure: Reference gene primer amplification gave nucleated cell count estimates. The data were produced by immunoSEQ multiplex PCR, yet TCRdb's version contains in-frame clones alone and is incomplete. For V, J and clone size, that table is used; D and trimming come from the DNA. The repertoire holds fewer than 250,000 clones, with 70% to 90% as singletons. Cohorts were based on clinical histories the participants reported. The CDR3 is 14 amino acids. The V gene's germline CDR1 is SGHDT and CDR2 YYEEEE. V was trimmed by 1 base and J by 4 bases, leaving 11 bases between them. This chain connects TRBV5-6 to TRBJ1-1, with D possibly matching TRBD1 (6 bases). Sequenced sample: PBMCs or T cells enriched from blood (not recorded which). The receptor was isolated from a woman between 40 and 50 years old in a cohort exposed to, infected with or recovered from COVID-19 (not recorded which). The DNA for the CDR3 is TGTGCCAGCAGCTTGCTAGACAGGATCACTGAAGCTTTCTTT. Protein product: CASSLLDRITEAFF.